This T cell receptor (beta chain) was obtained from a study of T cell repertoires in cytomegalovirus infection. The CDR3 is 12 residues long. The germline gives CDR1 SEHNR, CDR2 FQNEAQ (reference sequence). Between the trimmed V and J ends, which lost 10 bases and 1 base, there was a span of 8 bases. This clonotype was detected ten times or more. TCRdb independently ran MiXCR on the reads; one entry per CDR3 protein. The sample lists around 260,000 distinct CDR3 sequences, less than 9.5% seen once, with about 14% in the top ten. The chain recombines TRBV7-9 with TRBJ1-3; D call uncertain. Sample: PBMCs. The TCR sequence derives from a human donor in good health (CMV status not recorded). Some clones in this sample may be carry-over from other donors' samples. CDR3: CATRTSGNTIYF. DNA of the CDR3: TGTGCCACCCGGACGTCTGGAAACACCATATATTTT.